One TCR beta chain is described in this entry. This entry belongs to a study of technical replicates of blood from a handful of donors. The table came from immunoSEQ multiplex PCR; TCRdb's copy has only in-frame clones and leaves some out. The sample lists 75,000 to 90,000 clones, around 95% occurring once. The V gene end was trimmed by 5 bases and the J gene end by 3 bases; junction bases not matched to a gene: 8. Germline V gene data show CDR1 as LNHDA and CDR2 as SQIVND (reference sequence). The CDR3 is 16 residues long. The chain couples TRBV19 to TRBJ2-7; 12 bases map to TRBD2. The specimen was T cells isolated from PBMCs. The origin of this receptor is a human donor in good health. CDR3 coding DNA: TGTGCCAGTAGTTACCCGGCTAGCGGGAGGGTCTACGAGCAGTACTTC. This translates into CASSYPASGRVYEQYF.